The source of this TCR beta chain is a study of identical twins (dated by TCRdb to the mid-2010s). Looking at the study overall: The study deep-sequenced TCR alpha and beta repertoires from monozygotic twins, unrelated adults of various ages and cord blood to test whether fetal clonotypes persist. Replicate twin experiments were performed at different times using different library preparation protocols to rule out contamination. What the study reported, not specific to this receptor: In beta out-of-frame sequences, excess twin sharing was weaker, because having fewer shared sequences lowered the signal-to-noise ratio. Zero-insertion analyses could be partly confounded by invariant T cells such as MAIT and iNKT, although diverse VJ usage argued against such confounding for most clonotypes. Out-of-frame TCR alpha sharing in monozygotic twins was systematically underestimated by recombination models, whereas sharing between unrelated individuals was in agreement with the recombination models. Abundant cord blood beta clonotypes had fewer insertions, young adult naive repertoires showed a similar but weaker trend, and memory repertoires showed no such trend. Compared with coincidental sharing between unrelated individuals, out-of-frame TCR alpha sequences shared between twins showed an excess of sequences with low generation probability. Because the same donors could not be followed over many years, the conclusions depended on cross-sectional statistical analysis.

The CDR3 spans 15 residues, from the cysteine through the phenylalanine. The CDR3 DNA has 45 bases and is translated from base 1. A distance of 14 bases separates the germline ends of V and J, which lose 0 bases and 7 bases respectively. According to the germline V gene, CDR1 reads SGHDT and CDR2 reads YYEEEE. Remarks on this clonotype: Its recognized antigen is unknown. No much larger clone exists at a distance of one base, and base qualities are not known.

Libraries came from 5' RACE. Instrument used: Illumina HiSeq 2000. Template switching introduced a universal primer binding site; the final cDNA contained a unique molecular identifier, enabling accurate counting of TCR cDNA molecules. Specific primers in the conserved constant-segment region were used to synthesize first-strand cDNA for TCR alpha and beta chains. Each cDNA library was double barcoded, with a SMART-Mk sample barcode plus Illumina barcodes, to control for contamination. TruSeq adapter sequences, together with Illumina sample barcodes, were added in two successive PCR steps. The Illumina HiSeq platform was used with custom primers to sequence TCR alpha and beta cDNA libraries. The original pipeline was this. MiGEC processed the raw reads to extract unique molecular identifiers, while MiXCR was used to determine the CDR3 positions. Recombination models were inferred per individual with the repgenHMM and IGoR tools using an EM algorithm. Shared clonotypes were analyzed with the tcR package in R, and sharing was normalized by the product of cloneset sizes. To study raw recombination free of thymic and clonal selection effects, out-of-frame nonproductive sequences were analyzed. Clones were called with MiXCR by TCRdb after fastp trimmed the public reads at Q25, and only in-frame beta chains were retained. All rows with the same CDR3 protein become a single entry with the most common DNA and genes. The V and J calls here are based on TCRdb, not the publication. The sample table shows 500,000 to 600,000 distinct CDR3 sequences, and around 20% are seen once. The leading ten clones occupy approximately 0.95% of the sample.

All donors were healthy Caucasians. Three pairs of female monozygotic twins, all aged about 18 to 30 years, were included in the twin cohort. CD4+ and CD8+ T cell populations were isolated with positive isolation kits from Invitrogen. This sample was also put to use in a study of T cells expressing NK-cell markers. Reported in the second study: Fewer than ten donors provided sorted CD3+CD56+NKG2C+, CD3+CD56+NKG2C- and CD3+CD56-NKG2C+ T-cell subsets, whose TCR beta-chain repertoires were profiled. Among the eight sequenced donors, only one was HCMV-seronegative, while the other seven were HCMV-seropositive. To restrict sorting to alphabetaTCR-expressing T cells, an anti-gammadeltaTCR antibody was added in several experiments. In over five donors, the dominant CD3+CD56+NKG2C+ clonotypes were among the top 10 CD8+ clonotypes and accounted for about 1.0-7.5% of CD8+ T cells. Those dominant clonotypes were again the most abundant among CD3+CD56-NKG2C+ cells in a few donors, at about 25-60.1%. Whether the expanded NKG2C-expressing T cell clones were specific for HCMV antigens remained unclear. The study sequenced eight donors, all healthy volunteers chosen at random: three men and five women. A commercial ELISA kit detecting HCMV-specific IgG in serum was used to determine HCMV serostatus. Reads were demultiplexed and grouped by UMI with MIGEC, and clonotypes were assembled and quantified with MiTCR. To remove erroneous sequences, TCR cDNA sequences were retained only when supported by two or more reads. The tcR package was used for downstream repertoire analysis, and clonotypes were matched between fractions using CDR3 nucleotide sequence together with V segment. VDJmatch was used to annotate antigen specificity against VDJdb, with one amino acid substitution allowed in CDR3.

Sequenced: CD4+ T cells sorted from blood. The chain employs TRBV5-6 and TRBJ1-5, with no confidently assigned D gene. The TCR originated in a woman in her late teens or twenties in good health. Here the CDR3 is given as CASSLGRGVNQPQHF. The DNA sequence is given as TGTGCCAGCAGCTTGGGGCGGGGAGTAAACCAGCCCCAGCATTTT.